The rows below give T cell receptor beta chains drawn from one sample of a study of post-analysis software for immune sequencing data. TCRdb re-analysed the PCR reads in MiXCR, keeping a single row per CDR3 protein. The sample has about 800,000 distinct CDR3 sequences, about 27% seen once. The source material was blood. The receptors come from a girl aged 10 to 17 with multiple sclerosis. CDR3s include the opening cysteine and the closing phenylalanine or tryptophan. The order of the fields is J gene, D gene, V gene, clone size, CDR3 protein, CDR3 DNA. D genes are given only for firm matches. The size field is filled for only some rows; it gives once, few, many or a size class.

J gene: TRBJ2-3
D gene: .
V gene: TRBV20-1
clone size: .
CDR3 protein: CSARVETSTDTQYF
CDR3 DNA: TGCAGTGCCAGGGTCGAAACTAGCACAGATACGCAGTATTTT

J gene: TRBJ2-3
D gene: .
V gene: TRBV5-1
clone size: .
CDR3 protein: CASSRGGRARSDTQYF
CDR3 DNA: TGCGCCAGCAGCCGGGGTGGGCGGGCGCGGTCGGATACGCAGTATTTT

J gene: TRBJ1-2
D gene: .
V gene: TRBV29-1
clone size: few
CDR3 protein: CSVETGTYGYTF
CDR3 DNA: TGCAGCGTCGAAACCGGGACTTATGGCTACACCTTC

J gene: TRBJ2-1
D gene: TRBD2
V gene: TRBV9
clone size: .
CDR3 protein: CASSAPGLATNEQFF
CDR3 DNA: TGTGCCAGCAGCGCTCCGGGACTAGCGACCAATGAGCAGTTCTTC

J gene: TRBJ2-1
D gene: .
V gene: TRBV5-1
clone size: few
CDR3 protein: CASSLGLVALTYNEQFF
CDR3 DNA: TGCGCCAGCAGCTTGGGGTTGGTAGCGTTAACCTACAATGAGCAGTTCTTC

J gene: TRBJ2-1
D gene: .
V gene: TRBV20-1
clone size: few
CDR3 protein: CSARDKWENEQFF
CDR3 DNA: TGCAGTGCTAGAGATAAGTGGGAGAATGAGCAGTTCTTC

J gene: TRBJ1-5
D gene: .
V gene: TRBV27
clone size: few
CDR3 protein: CASSLSGGQGSNQPQHF
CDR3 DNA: TGTGCCAGCAGTTTATCGGGCGGACAAGGGAGCAATCAGCCCCAGCATTTT

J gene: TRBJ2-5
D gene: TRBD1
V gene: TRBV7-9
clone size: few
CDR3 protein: CASSVSQGYQYF
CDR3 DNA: TGTGCCAGCAGCGTTTCACAGGGGTACCAGTACTTC

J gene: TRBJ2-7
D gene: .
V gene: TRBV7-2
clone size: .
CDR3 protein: CASSRGGMQTYEQYF
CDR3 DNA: TGTGCCAGCAGTCGAGGGGGGATGCAAACTTACGAGCAGTACTTC

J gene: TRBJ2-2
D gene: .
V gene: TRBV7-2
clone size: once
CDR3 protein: CALQGLGRTGELFF
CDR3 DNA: TGTGCCCTGCAGGGATTGGGTCGAACCGGGGAGCTGTTTTTT

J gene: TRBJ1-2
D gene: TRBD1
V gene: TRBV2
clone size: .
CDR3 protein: CASPGQGASGTF
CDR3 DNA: TGTGCCAGTCCGGGACAGGGGGCGTCAGGCACCTTC

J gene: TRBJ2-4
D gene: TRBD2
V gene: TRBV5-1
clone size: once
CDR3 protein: CASSHGLAGQRANIQYF
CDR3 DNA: TGCGCCAGCAGCCACGGACTAGCGGGACAGCGGGCCAACATTCAGTACTTC

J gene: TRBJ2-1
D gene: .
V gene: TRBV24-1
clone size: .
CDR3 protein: CATSDPRPGNEQFF
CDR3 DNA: TGTGCCACCAGTGACCCTCGGCCCGGCAATGAGCAGTTCTTC

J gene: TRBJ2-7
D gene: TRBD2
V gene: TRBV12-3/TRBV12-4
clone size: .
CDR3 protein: CASSPPTSGASYEQYF
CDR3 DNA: TGTGCCAGCAGTCCACCAACTAGCGGGGCCTCCTACGAGCAGTACTTC

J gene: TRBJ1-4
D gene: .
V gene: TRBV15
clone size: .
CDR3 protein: CATSSRGATNEKLFF
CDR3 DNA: TGTGCCACCAGCTCCCGGGGCGCAACTAATGAAAAACTGTTTTTT

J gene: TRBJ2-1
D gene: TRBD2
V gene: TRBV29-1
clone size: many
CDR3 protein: CSASRLAGEGEQFF
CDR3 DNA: TGCAGCGCCTCGAGACTAGCGGGAGAGGGTGAGCAGTTCTTC

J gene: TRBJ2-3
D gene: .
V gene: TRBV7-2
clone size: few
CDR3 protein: CASSRGRNTDTQYF
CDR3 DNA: TGTGCCAGCAGCCGTGGGCGAAACACAGATACGCAGTATTTT

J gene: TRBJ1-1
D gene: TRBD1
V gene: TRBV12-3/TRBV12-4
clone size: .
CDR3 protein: CTSSPNRGFNTEAFF
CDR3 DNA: TGTACCAGCAGTCCCAACAGGGGGTTCAACACTGAAGCTTTCTTT

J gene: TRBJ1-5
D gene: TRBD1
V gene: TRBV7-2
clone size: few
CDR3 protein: CASSIGQGRGQPQHF
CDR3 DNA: TGTGCCAGCAGCATAGGACAGGGAAGGGGTCAGCCCCAGCATTTT

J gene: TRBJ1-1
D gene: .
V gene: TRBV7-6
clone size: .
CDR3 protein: CASSLGRETEAFF
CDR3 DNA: TGTGCCAGCAGCTTAGGTCGGGAAACTGAAGCTTTCTTT

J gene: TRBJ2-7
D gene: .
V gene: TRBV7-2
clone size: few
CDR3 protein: CASSGGTLRRYEQYF
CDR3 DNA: TGTGCCAGCAGCGGAGGGACATTAAGGAGGTACGAGCAGTACTTC

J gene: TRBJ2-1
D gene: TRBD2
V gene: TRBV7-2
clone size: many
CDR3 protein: CASSSPGLPYNEQFF
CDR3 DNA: TGTGCCAGCAGCTCTCCGGGACTACCATACAATGAGCAGTTCTTC

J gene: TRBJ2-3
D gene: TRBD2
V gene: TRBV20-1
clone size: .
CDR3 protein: CSAIRTSGSADTQYF
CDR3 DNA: TGCAGTGCTATCAGGACTAGCGGGAGTGCAGATACGCAGTATTTT

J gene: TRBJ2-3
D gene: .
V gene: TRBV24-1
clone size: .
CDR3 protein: CATSGSGRTFSTDTQYF
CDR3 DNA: TGTGCCACCAGTGGTTCTGGCAGGACTTTCTCCACAGATACGCAGTATTTT

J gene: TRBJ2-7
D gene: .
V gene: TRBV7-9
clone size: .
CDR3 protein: CASKRGSGEQYF
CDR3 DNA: TGTGCCAGCAAGAGGGGGTCCGGCGAGCAGTACTTC

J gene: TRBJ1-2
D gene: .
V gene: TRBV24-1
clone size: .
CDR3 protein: CATSDQSDRPYGYTF
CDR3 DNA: TGTGCCACCAGTGATCAAAGTGACAGGCCCTATGGCTACACCTTC

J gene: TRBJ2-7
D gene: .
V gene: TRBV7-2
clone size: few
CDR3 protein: CASSFRDINYEQYF
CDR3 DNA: TGTGCCAGCAGTTTTCGGGACATAAACTACGAGCAGTACTTC

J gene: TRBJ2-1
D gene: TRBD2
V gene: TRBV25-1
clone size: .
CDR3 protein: CASSGIWAGGGDEQFF
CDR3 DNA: TGTGCCAGCAGCGGAATTTGGGCGGGAGGTGGAGATGAGCAGTTCTTC

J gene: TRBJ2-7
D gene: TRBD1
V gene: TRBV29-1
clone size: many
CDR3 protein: CSVVGQGRPREQYF
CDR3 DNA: TGCAGCGTTGTGGGACAGGGGCGACCTCGGGAGCAGTACTTC

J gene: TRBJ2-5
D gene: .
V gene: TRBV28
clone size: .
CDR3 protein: CASSPPFGPSVVETQYF
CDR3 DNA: TGTGCCAGCAGTCCTCCGTTCGGCCCCTCCGTCGTCGAGACCCAGTACTTC

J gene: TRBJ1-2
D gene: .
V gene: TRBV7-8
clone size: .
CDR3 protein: CASSSITADGYTF
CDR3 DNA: TGTGCCAGCAGCTCGATTACGGCGGATGGCTACACCTTC

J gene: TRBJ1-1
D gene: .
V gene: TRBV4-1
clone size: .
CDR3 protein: CASSQGILGAFF
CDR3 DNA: TGCGCCAGCAGCCAAGGAATATTGGGAGCTTTCTTT

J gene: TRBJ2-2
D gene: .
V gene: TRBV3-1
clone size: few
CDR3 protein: CASRSDNTGELFF
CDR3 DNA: TGTGCCAGCCGGAGCGATAACACCGGGGAGCTGTTTTTT

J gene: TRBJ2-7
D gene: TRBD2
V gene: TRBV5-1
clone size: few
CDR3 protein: CASSGGLAGVAYEQYF
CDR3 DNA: TGCGCCAGCAGCGGGGGACTAGCGGGAGTTGCCTACGAGCAGTACTTC

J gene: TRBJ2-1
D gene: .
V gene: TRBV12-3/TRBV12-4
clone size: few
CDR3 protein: CASSLSRGYEQFF
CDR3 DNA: TGTGCCAGCAGCCTCAGTCGGGGCTATGAGCAGTTCTTC

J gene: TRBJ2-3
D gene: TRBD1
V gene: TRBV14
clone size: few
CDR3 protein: CASSHRQGGSTDTQYF
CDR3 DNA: TGTGCCAGCAGCCATCGACAGGGGGGGAGCACAGATACGCAGTATTTT

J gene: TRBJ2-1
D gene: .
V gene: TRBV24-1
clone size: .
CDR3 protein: CATSDLSVGESYNEQFF
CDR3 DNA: TGTGCCACCAGTGATTTATCAGTGGGAGAATCGTACAATGAGCAGTTCTTC

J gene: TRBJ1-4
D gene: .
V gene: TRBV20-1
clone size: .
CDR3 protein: CSAREPGRGTEKLFF
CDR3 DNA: TGCAGTGCTAGAGAACCGGGGCGGGGGACTGAAAAACTGTTTTTT

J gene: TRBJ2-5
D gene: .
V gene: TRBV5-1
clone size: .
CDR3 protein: CASSGGRSQETQYF
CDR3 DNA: TGCGCCAGCAGCGGGGGGAGAAGTCAAGAGACCCAGTACTTC

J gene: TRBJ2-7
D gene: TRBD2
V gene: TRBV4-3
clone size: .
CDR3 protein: CASIKGPLAGGPEQYF
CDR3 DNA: TGCGCCAGCATCAAGGGGCCACTCGCGGGAGGGCCCGAGCAGTACTTC

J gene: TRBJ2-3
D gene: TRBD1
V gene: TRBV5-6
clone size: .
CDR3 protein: CASSLTGDQDTQYF
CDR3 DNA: TGTGCCAGCAGCTTGACAGGGGATCAAGATACGCAGTATTTT

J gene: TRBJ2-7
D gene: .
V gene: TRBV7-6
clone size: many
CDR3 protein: CASSLEQGYEQYF
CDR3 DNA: TGTGCCAGCAGCTTAGAACAGGGCTACGAGCAGTACTTC

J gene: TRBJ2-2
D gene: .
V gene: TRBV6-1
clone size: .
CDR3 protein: CAGKQGNTGELFF
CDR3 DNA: TGTGCCGGCAAGCAGGGGAACACCGGGGAGCTGTTTTTT

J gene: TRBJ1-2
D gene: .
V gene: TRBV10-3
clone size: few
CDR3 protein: CVTGDPDYGYTF
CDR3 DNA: TGTGTCACCGGGGACCCCGACTATGGCTACACCTTC

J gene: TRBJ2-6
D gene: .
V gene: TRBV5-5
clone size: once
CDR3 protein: CASSRTFGANVLTF
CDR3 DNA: TGTGCCAGCAGCCGGACCTTTGGGGCCAACGTCCTGACTTTC

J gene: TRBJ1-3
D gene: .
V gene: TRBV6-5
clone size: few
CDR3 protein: CASSVGTPSGNTIYF
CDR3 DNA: TGTGCCAGCAGCGTTGGGACGCCGTCTGGAAACACCATATATTTT

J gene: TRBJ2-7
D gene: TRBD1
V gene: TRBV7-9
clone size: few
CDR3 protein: CASSPKPGDRVMVGFPEQYF
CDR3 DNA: TGTGCCAGCAGCCCCAAGCCCGGAGACAGGGTGATGGTTGGGTTTCCCGAGCAGTACTTC

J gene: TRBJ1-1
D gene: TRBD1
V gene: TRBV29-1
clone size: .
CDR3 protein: CSVGGTGGADTEAFF
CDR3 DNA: TGCAGCGTCGGCGGGACAGGGGGAGCGGACACTGAAGCTTTCTTT

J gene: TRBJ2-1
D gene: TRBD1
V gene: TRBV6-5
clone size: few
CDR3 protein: CASSQGQHQFF
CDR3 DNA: TGTGCCAGCAGTCAGGGACAGCACCAGTTCTTC

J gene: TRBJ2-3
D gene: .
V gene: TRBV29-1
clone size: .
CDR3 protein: CSVDGQALTDTQYF
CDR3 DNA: TGCAGCGTTGATGGGCAGGCACTCACAGATACGCAGTATTTT

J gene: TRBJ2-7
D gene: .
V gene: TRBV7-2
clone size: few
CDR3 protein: CASSLAPLYEQYF
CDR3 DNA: TGTGCCAGCAGCTTAGCGCCCCTCTACGAGCAGTACTTC

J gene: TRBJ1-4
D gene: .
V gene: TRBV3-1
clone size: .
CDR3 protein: CASKERGGEKLFF
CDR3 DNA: TGTGCCAGCAAGGAGAGGGGTGGCGAAAAACTGTTTTTT

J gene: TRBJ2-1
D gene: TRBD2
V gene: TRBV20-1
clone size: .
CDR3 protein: CSARLAKTYNEQFF
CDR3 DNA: TGCAGTGCCAGACTAGCGAAGACCTACAATGAGCAGTTCTTC

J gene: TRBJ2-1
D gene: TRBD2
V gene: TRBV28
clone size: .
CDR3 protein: CASSKLAGVSYNEQFF
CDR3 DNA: TGTGCCAGCAGTAAATTGGCGGGAGTTTCCTACAATGAGCAGTTCTTC

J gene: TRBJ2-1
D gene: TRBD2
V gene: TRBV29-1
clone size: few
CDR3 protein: CSVDVGLAAYSYNEQFF
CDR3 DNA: TGCAGCGTTGATGTGGGGCTAGCGGCCTACTCCTACAATGAGCAGTTCTTC

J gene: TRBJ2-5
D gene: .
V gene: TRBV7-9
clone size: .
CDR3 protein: CASSPPSGSQETQYF
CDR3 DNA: TGTGCCAGCAGCCCCCCCTCCGGGAGTCAAGAGACCCAGTACTTC

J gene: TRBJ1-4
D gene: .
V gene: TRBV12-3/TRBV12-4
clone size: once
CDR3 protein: CASSVIGLRDEKLFF
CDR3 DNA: TGTGCCAGCAGTGTGATTGGGCTCCGAGATGAAAAACTGTTTTTT